This T cell receptor (beta chain) emerged from a study of beta chain features in type 1 diabetes. About the study: Patients shared similar age, gender and cell yields with healthy donors.

Study-level findings and limits: Significant though moderate, a shortening of TCRB CDR3s appeared in all four CD4+ subsets of Type 1 diabetes patients.

With 2 bases removed from V and 0 bases from J, the gap between germline ends came to 8 bases. CDR3 length: 15 residues. In germline, CDR1 is MNHEY, CDR2 SVGAGI. Comment on this clone: Its antigen remains unidentified.

Expressed TCRB transcripts got sequenced, as all isolated RNA was reverse transcribed. Some 4 million reads on average were seen across naive, central memory and regulatory T cell samples. Sequencing used immunoSEQ multiplex PCR; TCRdb keeps in-frame clones, though not all of them. This table holds about 150,000 clones, approximately 8.1% found once. The receptor's source is a man aged 18-30 years with type 1 diabetes. The gene calls are TRBV6-5 and TRBJ2-1; D may be TRBD2 (5 bases). The sequenced sample was central memory CD4+ T cells from blood. CDR3: CASSYAGGSYNEQFF. CDR3 DNA: TGTGCCAGCAGTTACGCCGGAGGCTCCTACAATGAGCAGTTCTTC.